These 25 T cell receptor beta chains share one sample of origin, sequenced in a study of cytomegalovirus exposure and HLA in healthy donors (dated by TCRdb to about 2017). Library creation used the immunoSEQ multiplex PCR assay. The multiplex PCR relied on a mix of 60 forward primers for TCR Vbeta segments and 13 reverse primers for TCR Jbeta segments. TCRdb mirrors the immuneACCESS table, restricted to in-frame sequences. Some clones are absent from its copies; in checked studies, under half trace to an unresolved V gene, and the reason for the others is unknown. The sample table lists more than 65,000 clones, 74% of them with a count of one. The ten biggest clones cover over 8.5% of the sample. Material: PBMCs. Source of these receptors: a woman aged 55 to 70 in good health and CMV-seropositive.

The J gene is TRBJ1-1, the V gene TRBV7-9, with TRBD1 matching 9 bases. Unmatched junction bases numbered 5, after V lost 5 bases and J lost 4 bases. This CDR3 is 14 amino acids long. Germline CDR1 reads SEHNR; CDR2 reads FQNEAQ (reference sequence). The CDR3 nucleotides are TGTGCCAGCAGCCCGTGGGACAGGGCCACTGAAGCTTTCTTT. It codes for CASSPWDRATEAFF.

This clone was seen only once. This chain uses TRBV10-3 with TRBJ2-3; a possible D gene is TRBD2 (6 bases). Trimming took 10 bases from V and 8 from J, leaving 22 bases between them. The CDR3 contains 14 residues. Germline assignment: CDR1 ENHRY and CDR2 SYGVKD. CDR3 sequence reads: CATAGTGKGGTQYF. CDR3 sequence (DNA): TGTGCCACTGCCGGGACCGGCAAGGGAGGTACGCAGTATTTT.

The CDR3 reads CASSGGAYEQYF. Written as DNA, the CDR3 is TGTGCCAGCAGTGGCGGAGCCTACGAGCAGTACTTC. The chain employs TRBV25-1 and TRBJ2-7; no definite D call. The CDR3 consists of 12 residues. V dropped 4 bases and J dropped 2 bases, with 6 bases sitting between them. Germline lookup yields CDR1 MGHDK and CDR2 SYGVNS.

The genes are TRBV9 and TRBJ1-3; D remains unclear. The germline V and J ends were trimmed by 3 bases and 4 bases, with 11 bases remaining between them. Germline CDR1 SGDLS, CDR2 YYNGEE. The CDR3 length is 14 residues. CDR3 in amino acids: CASSDPSRGNTIYF. The CDR3 bases are TGTGCCAGCAGCGACCCTTCCAGGGGAAACACCATATATTTT.

This chain links TRBV6-1 with TRBJ2-5, with 8 bases that match TRBD2. Per germline, CDR1 MNHNS and CDR2 SASEGT. CDR3 length: 14 amino acids. The V gene end was trimmed by 7 bases and the J gene end by 2 bases; junction bases not matched to a gene: 6. Written as DNA, the CDR3 is TGTGCCAGCATATCGGGGGGGACGCAAGAGACCCAGTACTTC. This gives the protein CASISGGTQETQYF.

This clone was seen a single time. The rearrangement uses TRBV12-5 and TRBJ2-2, with a possible D match to TRBD1 (6 bases). Germline CDR1 reads LGHNT; CDR2 reads FRNRAP. Trimming took 0 bases from V and 5 from J, leaving 10 bases between them. The CDR3 totals 15 residues. The CDR3 protein is CASGLVVGGTGELFF. DNA of the CDR3: TGTGCTAGTGGTTTGGTAGTAGGGGGAACCGGGGAGCTGTTTTTT. Full variable domain (remainder filled in from reference TRBV12-5 and TRBJ2-2): DARVTQTPRHKVTEMGQEVTMRCQPILGHNTVFWYRQTMMQGLELLAYFRNRAPLDDSGMPKDRFSAEMPDATLATLKIQPSEPRDSAVYFCASGLVVGGTGELFFGEGSRLTVL.

The chain combines TRBV19 with TRBJ2-1; 9 bases are a match to TRBD2. The length of the CDR3 is 15 residues. V lost 2 bases, J lost 6 bases, and 5 bases stayed unmatched. CDR1 and CDR2 (germline): LNHDA, SQIVND (reference sequence). The CDR3 is CASSILAGGLNEQFF. The CDR3 DNA reads TGTGCCAGTAGTATATTGGCGGGGGGGCTCAATGAGCAGTTCTTC.

The rearrangement uses TRBV5-1 and TRBJ2-1, with TRBD2 as a possible D gene (6 bases). V shed 5 bases and J shed 2 bases, with 17 bases lying between them. The CDR3 consists of 16 residues. CDR1 and CDR2 (germline): SGHRS, YFSETQ. The CDR3 sequence is CASSHRLSGPYNEQFF. The CDR3 DNA reads as TGCGCCAGCAGTCACAGACTTAGCGGTCCCTACAATGAGCAGTTCTTC. Together with reference TRBV5-1 and TRBJ2-1, the CDR3 gives the full variable domain: KAGVTQTPRYLIKTRGQQVTLSCSPISGHRSVSWYQQTPGQGLQFLFEYFSETQRNKGNFPGRFSGRQFSNSRSEMNVSTLELGDSALYLCASSHRLSGPYNEQFFGPGTRLTVL.

The chain joins TRBV15 to TRBJ1-2; perhaps TRBD1 as D (5 bases). The CDR3 loop spans 12 amino acids. From germline, CDR1 is LNHNV and CDR2 YYDKDF (reference sequence). Between the trimmed V and J ends, which lost 5 bases and 8 bases, there was a span of 12 bases. The CDR3 DNA sequence: TGTGCCACCAGCTTACCAGGGTGGGGCTACACCTTC. Residues: CATSLPGWGYTF.

The V call is TRBV7-6, the J call TRBJ2-1, with 7 bases aligning to TRBD2. With 1 base clipped from V and 0 bases from J, the junction kept 9 bases outside the gene matches. The CDR3 is 18 residues long. CDR1 and CDR2 (germline): SGHVS, FNYEAQ. CDR3 in amino acids: CASSLEAVGGSSYNEQFF. The DNA of the CDR3 is TGTGCCAGCAGCTTAGAGGCCGTGGGCGGGAGCTCCTACAATGAGCAGTTCTTC.

The V call is TRBV9, the J call TRBJ2-1; 11 bases line up with TRBD2. This CDR3 spans 17 amino acids. Germline assignment: CDR1 SGDLS and CDR2 YYNGEE. With V trimmed by 4 bases and J by 1 base, 7 bases remained unmatched. The chain's CDR3 is CASSPSRTSGSYNEQFF. The CDR3 DNA follows: TGTGCCAGCAGCCCATCCCGGACTAGCGGGTCCTACAATGAGCAGTTCTTC.

The CDR3 DNA follows: TGTGCCAGCATTGGAGGGTTTAGCACAGATACGCAGTATTTT. This encodes CASIGGFSTDTQYF. This chain connects TRBV2 to TRBJ2-3; weak D call: TRBD2 (6 bases). There are 14 residues in the CDR3. V was clipped by 7 bases and J by 0 bases, with 11 bases between them. Germline CDR1 is SNHLY and CDR2 is FYNNEI.

The chain is built from TRBV2 and TRBJ1-4; 8 bases are shared with TRBD1. This CDR3 comprises 13 residues. The germline CDR1 and CDR2 sequences are SNHLY and FYNNEI. V shed 11 bases, J shed 5 bases, and the junction held 7 bases outside the gene matches. This CDR3 reads CAVGQGLNEKLFF. CDR3 DNA: TGTGCCGTCGGACAGGGACTAAATGAAAAACTGTTTTTT.

This chain joins TRBV5-1 and TRBJ2-2; 8 bases are a match to TRBD1. The germline CDR1 and CDR2 sequences are SGHRS and YFSETQ. The CDR3 has 15 residues. V was pared by 4 bases and J by 7 bases, with 9 bases of the junction left unmatched. In DNA, the CDR3 is TGCGCCAGCAGCGCCGGGACAGGCCTCATCGGGGAGCTGTTTTTT. This codes for CASSAGTGLIGELFF.

This sequence joins TRBV6-1 and TRBJ2-7, with a possible D match to TRBD1 (7 bases). Germline assignment: CDR1 MNHNS and CDR2 SASEGT. This CDR3 region has 13 residues. The V end lost 11 bases, the J end lost 7 bases, and 21 bases lay between the germline ends. CDR3 sequence: CACTVQGGNEQYF. The CDR3 DNA reads TGTGCCTGCACTGTCCAGGGGGGCAATGAGCAGTACTTC.

This chain connects TRBV6-5 to TRBJ1-2, with 8 bases identical to TRBD1. V gave up 5 bases and J gave up 3 bases; unmatched junction bases: 2. Germline V gene sequence: CDR1 MNHEY, CDR2 SVGAGI. The CDR3 runs to 13 residues. DNA of the CDR3: TGTGCCAGCAGTACGGGACAGGACTATGGCTACACCTTC. It yields the protein CASSTGQDYGYTF.

This clone is a singleton in its sample. This chain links TRBV5-1 with TRBJ2-2; TRBD2 agrees at 8 bases. J lost 5 bases, V lost 3 bases, and 12 bases had no gene match. The CDR3 has 17 residues. Germline V gene data show CDR1 as SGHRS and CDR2 as YFSETQ. The CDR3 loop reads CASSSDLVAGKTGELFF. DNA for the CDR3: TGCGCCAGCAGCTCCGACCTAGTAGCGGGAAAGACCGGGGAGCTGTTTTTT.

This clone was found many times. V usage is TRBV7-8 and J usage is TRBJ1-2, with D possibly being TRBD1 (5 bases). V was cut by 5 bases and J by 5 bases, with 12 bases left in between. This CDR3 has 13 residues. CDR1 is SGHVS and CDR2 is FQNEAQ in the germline V gene. This chain's CDR3 is CASSEVRGYGYTF. CDR3 nucleotide sequence: TGTGCCAGCAGCGAGGTTAGGGGTTATGGCTACACCTTC.

With regard to this clone: Other DNA sequences in this specimen translate into the identical CDR3. The V gene is TRBV7-9, the J gene TRBJ1-1; perhaps TRBD1 as D (5 bases). V dropped 3 bases and J dropped 4 bases, with 12 bases sitting between them. Germline loops: CDR1 SEHNR, CDR2 FQNEAQ (reference sequence). This CDR3 comprises 14 residues. The CDR3 DNA is TGTGCCAGCAGCTTGGAGGGGTTGGGCACTGAAGCTTTCTTT. Translated, it gives CASSLEGLGTEAFF.

V usage is TRBV6-5 and J usage is TRBJ1-6, with D possibly TRBD1 on 5 matching bases. V lost 6 bases and J 6 bases, leaving 15 bases between the germline ends. The germline V gene has CDR1 MNHEY and CDR2 SVGAGI. CDR3 length: 15 amino acids. CDR3 sequence: CASRTYRLGNSPLHF. In nucleotides, the CDR3 is TGTGCCAGCAGAACCTACAGGCTGGGTAATTCACCCCTCCACTTT.

The chain combines TRBV19 with TRBJ1-5, with TRBD1 matching over 8 bases. This CDR3 contains 18 residues. Germline values: CDR1 LNHDA, CDR2 SQIVND (reference sequence). Trimming removed 1 base from V and 2 bases from J; junction bases left unmatched: 10. CDR3 nucleotide sequence: TGTGCCAGTAGTATAGGGCGGACAGGGTTTACGGGCAATCAGCCCCAGCATTTT. Translated: CASSIGRTGFTGNQPQHF. The variable domain in full, with the rest retrieved from reference TRBV19 and TRBJ1-5, is DGGITQSPKYLFRKEGQNVTLSCEQNLNHDAMYWYRQDPGQGLRLIYYSQIVNDFQKGDIAEGYSVSREKKESFPLTVTSAQKNPTAFYLCASSIGRTGFTGNQPQHFGDGTRLSIL.

Concerning this clone itself: The sample has other DNA sequences that encode this CDR3 too. CDR3 nucleotides: TGTGCCAGCAGCTCTGAAGTCGGGGAGACCCAGTACTTC. Translating gives CASSSEVGETQYF. The V gene is TRBV11-2, the J gene TRBJ2-5; D unclear. V was cut by 4 bases and J by 5 bases, with 11 bases left in between. CDR3 size: 13 residues. Germline V CDR1 and CDR2: SGHAT, FQNNGV.

The count of this clone is one. The chain recombines TRBV5-8 with TRBJ1-5; D remains ambiguous. Germline-derived CDR1 and CDR2 are SGHTS and YDEGEE. Trimming removed 3 bases from V and 7 bases from J, with 17 bases in between. This CDR3 contains 15 residues. CDR3 sequence: CASSSDGGGSQPQHF. CDR3 bases: TGTGCCAGCAGCTCGGACGGAGGCGGGAGCCAGCCCCAGCATTTT. The entire variable domain, with the rest obtained from reference TRBV5-8 and TRBJ1-5, is as follows: EAGVTQSPTHLIKTRGQQATLRCSPISGHTSVYWYQQALGLGLQFLLWYDEGEERNRGNFPPRFSGRQFPNYSSELNVNALELEDSALYLCASSSDGGGSQPQHFGDGTRLSIL.

This clone was counted a few times. This chain connects TRBV2 to TRBJ1-1; D remains ambiguous. The CDR3 sequence is 14 residues long. V was shortened by 4 bases and J by 3 bases, with 12 bases between the two germline ends. Germline V gene data show CDR1 as SNHLY and CDR2 as FYNNEI. The CDR3 sequence: CASSGDMFYTEAFF. CDR3 nucleotide sequence: TGTGCCAGCAGTGGCGACATGTTCTACACTGAAGCTTTCTTT.

CDR3 in DNA: TGCAGCGTGGATCACAGGTTATCGACTACTGAAGCTTTCTTT. Protein sequence: CSVDHRLSTTEAFF. The V gene is TRBV29-1, the J gene TRBJ1-1, with D perhaps TRBD1 (5 bases). V lost 6 bases and J 5 bases, leaving 19 bases between the germline ends. The V gene's germline CDR1 is SQVTM and CDR2 ANQGSEA. The length of the CDR3 is 14 residues.